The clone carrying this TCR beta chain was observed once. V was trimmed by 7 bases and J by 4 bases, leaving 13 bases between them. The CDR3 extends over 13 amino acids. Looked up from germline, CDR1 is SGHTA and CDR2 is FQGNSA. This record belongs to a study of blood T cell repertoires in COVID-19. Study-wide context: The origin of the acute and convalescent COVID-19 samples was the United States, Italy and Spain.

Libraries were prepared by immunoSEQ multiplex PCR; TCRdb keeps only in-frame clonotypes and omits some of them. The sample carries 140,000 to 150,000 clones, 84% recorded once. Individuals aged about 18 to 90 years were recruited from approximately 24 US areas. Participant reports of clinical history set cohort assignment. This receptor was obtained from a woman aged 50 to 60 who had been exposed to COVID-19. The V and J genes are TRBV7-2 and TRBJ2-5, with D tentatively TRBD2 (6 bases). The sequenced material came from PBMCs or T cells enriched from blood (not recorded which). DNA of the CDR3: TGTGCCAGCACCAAGGGACTGTTAGAGACCCAGTACTTC. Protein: CASTKGLLETQYF.